The 22 T cell receptor beta chains given below trace back to one sample, sequenced in a study of blood T cell repertoires in COVID-19. Using immunoSEQ multiplex PCR, the repertoire was profiled, and TCRdb retains in-frame clones only, with some absent. The sample holds approximately 70,000 clones; approximately 84% are singletons and the top ten take approximately 4.1%. Sequenced material: peripheral blood. The receptors derive from a woman in her sixties with acute or convalescent COVID-19.

CDR3 residues: CARSVGGQGSYNSPLHF. In DNA form, the CDR3 reads TGTGCCAGAAGCGTGGGCGGACAGGGTTCCTATAATTCACCCCTCCACTTT. The chain recombines TRBV5-3 with TRBJ1-6; 8 bases are shared with TRBD1. TRBV5-3 is labeled an ORF, and its function is uncertain. Unmatched junction bases numbered 7, after V lost 4 bases and J lost 1 base. This CDR3 is built from 17 residues.

The rearrangement joins TRBV19 to TRBJ2-1, with D perhaps TRBD1 (6 bases). The CDR3 consists of 14 residues. With 4 bases removed from V and 4 bases from J, the gap between germline ends came to 11 bases. The germline V gene has CDR1 LNHDA and CDR2 SQIVND (reference sequence). Written as DNA, the CDR3 is TGTGCCAGTAGTAGATACAGGGATTACAATGAGCAGTTCTTC. Amino acid sequence: CASSRYRDYNEQFF.

The V call is TRBV5-1, the J call TRBJ2-1, with a weak D call TRBD1 (6 bases). The CDR3 has 12 residues. The germline V gene has CDR1 SGHRS and CDR2 YFSETQ. Trimming shortened V by 0 bases and J by 14 bases, and 12 bases separated the two germline ends. The CDR3 DNA follows: TGCGCCAGCAGCTTGGCCCGGGACACGGAGTTCTTC. This encodes CASSLARDTEFF.

The rearrangement joins TRBV28 to TRBJ1-1, with TRBD1 matching over 10 bases. This CDR3 has 14 residues. Germline CDR1 reads MDHEN; CDR2 reads SYDVKM. V was pared by 3 bases and J by 4 bases, with 2 bases of the junction left unmatched. CDR3 amino acids: CASSFDRGLTEAFF. The CDR3 nucleotides are TGTGCCAGCAGTTTCGACAGGGGGCTCACTGAAGCTTTCTTT.

The J gene is TRBJ1-1, the V gene TRBV15, with TRBD1 as a possible D gene (5 bases). CDR3 length: 14 amino acids. V shed 0 bases and J shed 6 bases, with 11 bases lying between them. Germline V gene lookup returns CDR1 LNHNV and CDR2 YYDKDF (reference sequence). CDR3 sequence (DNA): TGTGCCACCAGCAGAGATGGCGGGGCCCCTGAAGCTTTCTTT. This codes for CATSRDGGAPEAFF.

The chain employs TRBV19 and TRBJ1-2; 8 bases line up with TRBD1. The CDR3 has 15 amino acids. Germline V gene sequence: CDR1 LNHDA, CDR2 SQIVND (reference sequence). V lost 7 bases to trimming and J lost 2 bases; unmatched junction nucleotides: 9. The CDR3 spells CASKRGTGGNYGYTF. Written as DNA, the CDR3 is TGTGCCAGTAAGAGGGGGACAGGCGGCAACTATGGCTACACCTTC.

The chain couples TRBV10-3 to TRBJ2-2; 15 bases agree with TRBD2. Germline CDR1 and CDR2: ENHRY and SYGVKD. J was trimmed by 2 bases and V by 4 bases; bases with no gene match: 2. This CDR3 contains 17 residues. The DNA for the CDR3 is TGTGCCATCAGTGGGACTAGCGGGGGGGCAAACACCGGGGAGCTGTTTTTT. Protein sequence: CAISGTSGGANTGELFF.

This chain connects TRBV9 to TRBJ2-1; 7 bases map to TRBD2. Germline V lookup: CDR1 SGDLS, CDR2 YYNGEE. The CDR3 extends over 15 amino acids. V was clipped by 3 bases and J by 0 bases; unmatched bases: 3. CDR3 nucleotide sequence: TGTGCCAGCAGCGCTCGCGGGAGCTCCTACAATGAGCAGTTCTTC. Translated, it gives CASSARGSSYNEQFF.

This chain joins TRBV6-5 and TRBJ2-3; 10 bases agree with TRBD2. Trimming cost V 4 bases and J 8 bases; bases outside gene matches: 6. The CDR3 contains 14 residues. The germline gives CDR1 MNHEY, CDR2 SVGAGI. The chain's CDR3 is CASSSSGGAGTQYF. The CDR3 DNA reads as TGTGCCAGCAGTTCCAGCGGGGGGGCGGGTACGCAGTATTTT.

V usage is TRBV27 and J usage is TRBJ2-1, with D perhaps TRBD2 (6 bases). Trimming left V 7 bases short and J 7 bases short, with 8 bases between. Germline CDR1 reads MNHEY; CDR2 reads SMNVEV (reference sequence). The CDR3 runs 11 residues. This CDR3 reads CASTAGNEQFF. The CDR3 DNA sequence: TGTGCCAGCACTGCGGGAAATGAGCAGTTCTTC.

This rearrangement joins TRBV5-1 to TRBJ2-3, with D uncertain. The CDR3 extends over 17 amino acids. V was clipped by 2 bases and J by 5 bases, with 21 bases between them. Germline CDR1 reads SGHRS; CDR2 reads YFSETQ. CDR3 loop: CASSLSSTSLTGDTQYF. DNA of the CDR3: TGCGCCAGCAGCTTAAGCTCAACAAGTCTTACGGGAGATACGCAGTATTTT.

The J gene is TRBJ2-1, the V gene TRBV7-9; 9 nucleotides line up with TRBD2. There are 15 residues in the CDR3. Losses at the gene ends were 1 base for V and 4 bases for J; bases not matched to a gene: 2. The germline CDR1 and CDR2 sequences are SEHNR and FQNEAQ (reference sequence). CDR3 residues: CASSLEAGGYNEQFF. The CDR3 nucleotides read TGTGCCAGCAGCTTAGAGGCGGGGGGGTACAATGAGCAGTTCTTC. The whole variable domain, filled in from reference TRBV7-9 and TRBJ2-1, reads DTGVSQNPRHKITKRGQNVTFRCDPISEHNRLYWYRQTLGQGPEFLTYFQNEAQLEKSRLLSDRFSAERPKGSFSTLEIQRTEQGDSAMYLCASSLEAGGYNEQFFGPGTRLTVL.

The chain has TRBV7-2 and TRBJ2-2, with D perhaps matching TRBD2 (6 bases). Germline CDR1 and CDR2: SGHTA and FQGNSA. The V gene lost 6 bases and the J gene lost 0 bases, with 8 bases spanning the gap. This CDR3 has 14 amino acids. The CDR3 DNA is TGTGCCAGCAGACGCGGGGCGAACACCGGGGAGCTGTTTTTT. Protein sequence: CASRRGANTGELFF.

V and J are TRBV2 and TRBJ1-5; 8 nucleotides align to TRBD1. The germline V gene encodes CDR1 SNHLY and CDR2 FYNNEI. V shed 7 bases, J shed 1 base, and the junction held 6 bases outside the gene matches. This CDR3 region has 15 residues. CDR3 coding DNA: TGTGCCAGCACTGGACAGGGTTCAAGCAATCAGCCCCAGCATTTT. This encodes CASTGQGSSNQPQHF.

This sequence joins TRBV7-9 and TRBJ1-1, with 7 nucleotides matching TRBD1. The CDR3 is 14 amino acids. Germline CDR1 reads SEHNR; CDR2 reads FQNEAQ (reference sequence). V gave up 5 bases and J gave up 5 bases; unmatched junction bases: 8. The CDR3 loop reads CASSRQTGRTEAFF. The CDR3 DNA sequence: TGTGCCAGCAGCCGACAGACAGGGCGGACTGAAGCTTTCTTT.

V and J are TRBV6-1 and TRBJ2-2, with 11 bases fitting TRBD2. This CDR3 region has 15 residues. V lost 6 bases, J lost 6 bases, and 6 bases stayed unmatched. Germline V gene data show CDR1 as MNHNS and CDR2 as SASEGT. CDR3 protein: CASRELAGVSGELFF. The DNA for the CDR3 is TGTGCCAGCAGAGAACTAGCGGGGGTATCCGGGGAGCTGTTTTTT.

This sequence joins TRBV2 and TRBJ2-2; 7 bases are a match to TRBD1. V lost 8 bases to trimming and J lost 2 bases; unmatched junction nucleotides: 8. This CDR3 has 15 amino acids. CDR1 is SNHLY, CDR2 FYNNEI, per germline. Here the CDR3 DNA reads TGTGCCAGCGTAAACAGGGGCGCTAACACCGGGGAGCTGTTTTTT. Encoded protein: CASVNRGANTGELFF.

In its sample, this clone was seen a few times. V and J are TRBV21-1 and TRBJ2-6; the table's D call, TRBD1, was not checked against the DNA. TRBV21-1 is a documented pseudogene. The CDR3 extends over 17 amino acids. Written as DNA, the CDR3 is TGTGCCAGCAGCAAGAACAGGGAAAGGTCTGGGGCCAACGTCCTGACTTTC. Translating it yields CASSKNRERSGANVLTF.

V and J are TRBV5-1 and TRBJ1-2; 10 bases line up with TRBD1. The germline CDR1 and CDR2 sequences are SGHRS and YFSETQ. This CDR3 spans 14 amino acids. The ends lost 3 bases at V and 8 bases at J; junction bases unmatched: 7. The CDR3 coding sequence is TGCGCCAGCAGCTGGGGGACAGGGGTGTACGGCTACACCTTC. Its translation is CASSWGTGVYGYTF.

Concerning this clone: The junction departs from the called germline gene at one end, perhaps through a read error. This chain links TRBV5-1 with TRBJ1-6, with 9 bases matching TRBD1. The CDR3 has 15 residues. Germline-derived CDR1 and CDR2 are SGHRS and YFSETQ. CDR3 DNA: TGCGCCAGTCGCTACGGGACAGGGTATACTTCACCCCTCCACTTT. Translating it yields CASRYGTGYTSPLHF. Drawing the rest from reference TRBV5-1 and TRBJ1-6, the complete variable domain is KAGVTQTPRYLIKTRGQQVTLSCSPISGHRSVSWYQQTPGQGLQFLFEYFSETQRNKGNFPGRFSGRQFSNSRSEMNVSTLELGDSALYLCASRYGTGYTSPLHFGNGTRLTVT.

This chain connects TRBV11-3 to TRBJ2-3; D is ambiguous. The CDR3 sequence is 13 residues long. The germline V gene encodes CDR1 SGHNT and CDR2 YENEEA. The V end was cut by 0 bases, the J end by 7 bases, with 8 bases between. Written as DNA, the CDR3 is TGTGCCAGCAGCTTAGATCTACTGAATACGCAGTATTTT. As protein: CASSLDLLNTQYF.

The V call is TRBV5-5, the J call TRBJ2-6; TRBD2 matches 8 bases. CDR3 length: 19 residues. The germline CDR1 and CDR2 sequences are SGHKS and YYEKEE (reference sequence). V dropped 2 bases and J dropped 4; count of bases not matched to a gene: 14. The CDR3 loop is CASSFRDGRVSLGANVLTF. Written as DNA, the CDR3 is TGTGCCAGCAGCTTTCGGGACGGGAGGGTGTCTCTGGGGGCCAACGTCCTGACTTTC.